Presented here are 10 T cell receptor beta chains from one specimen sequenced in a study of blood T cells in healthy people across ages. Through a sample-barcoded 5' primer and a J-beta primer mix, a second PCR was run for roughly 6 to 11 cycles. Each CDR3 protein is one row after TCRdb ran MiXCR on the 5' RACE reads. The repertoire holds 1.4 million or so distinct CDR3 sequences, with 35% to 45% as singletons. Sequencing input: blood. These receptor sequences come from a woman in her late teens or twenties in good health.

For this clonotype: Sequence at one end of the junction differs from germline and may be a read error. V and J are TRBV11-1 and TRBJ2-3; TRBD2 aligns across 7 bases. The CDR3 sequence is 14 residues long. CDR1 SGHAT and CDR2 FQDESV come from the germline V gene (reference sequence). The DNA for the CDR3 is TGTGCCAGCAACCCGGGACTATCCACAGATATGCAGTATTTT. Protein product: CASNPGLSTDMQYF.

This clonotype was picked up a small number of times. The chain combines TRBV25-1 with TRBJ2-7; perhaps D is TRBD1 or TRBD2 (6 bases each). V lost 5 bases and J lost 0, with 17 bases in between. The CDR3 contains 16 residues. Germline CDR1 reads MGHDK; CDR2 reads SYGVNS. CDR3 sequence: CASSPPGGLSSYEQYF. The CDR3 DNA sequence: TGTGCCAGCAGTCCCCCTGGGGGGCTTAGCTCCTACGAGCAGTACTTC.

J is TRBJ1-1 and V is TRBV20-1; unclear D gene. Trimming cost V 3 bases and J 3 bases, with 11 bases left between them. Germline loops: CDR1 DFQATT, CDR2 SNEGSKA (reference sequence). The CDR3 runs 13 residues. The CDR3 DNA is TGCAGTGCTAGTCAGGCAGGTTACACTGAAGCTTTCTTT. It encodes CSASQAGYTEAFF.

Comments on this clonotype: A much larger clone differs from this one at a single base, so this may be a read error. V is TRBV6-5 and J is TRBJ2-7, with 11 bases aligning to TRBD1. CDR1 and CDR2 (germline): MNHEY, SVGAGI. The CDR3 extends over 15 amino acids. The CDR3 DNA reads TGTGTCAGCAGTTACGACGGACAGGGGGCTTACGAGCAGTACTTC. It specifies CVSSYDGQGAYEQYF.

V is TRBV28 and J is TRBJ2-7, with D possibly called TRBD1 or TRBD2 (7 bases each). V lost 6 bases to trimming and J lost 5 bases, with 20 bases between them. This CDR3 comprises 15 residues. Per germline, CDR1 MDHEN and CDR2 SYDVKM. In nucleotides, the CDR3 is TGTGCCAGCAGAGCGGGACAGTCCCTCCTGGACGAGCAGTACTTC. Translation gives CASRAGQSLLDEQYF.

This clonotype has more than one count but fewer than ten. The CDR3 protein is CAISVSGLQETQYF. The CDR3 DNA sequence: TGTGCCATCAGTGTGTCAGGGCTCCAAGAGACCCAGTACTTC. This chain connects TRBV10-3 to TRBJ2-5; D might be TRBD1 (5 bases). This CDR3 comprises 14 residues. The germline V and J ends were trimmed by 4 bases and 1 base, with 10 bases remaining between them. The germline V gene encodes CDR1 ENHRY and CDR2 SYGVKD.

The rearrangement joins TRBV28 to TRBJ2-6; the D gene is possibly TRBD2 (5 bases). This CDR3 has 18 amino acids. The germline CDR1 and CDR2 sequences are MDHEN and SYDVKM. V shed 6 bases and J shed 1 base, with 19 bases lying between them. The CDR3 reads CASSPRALRPSGANVLTF. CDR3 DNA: TGTGCCAGCAGCCCGCGGGCCTTAAGACCTTCTGGGGCCAACGTCCTGACTTTC.

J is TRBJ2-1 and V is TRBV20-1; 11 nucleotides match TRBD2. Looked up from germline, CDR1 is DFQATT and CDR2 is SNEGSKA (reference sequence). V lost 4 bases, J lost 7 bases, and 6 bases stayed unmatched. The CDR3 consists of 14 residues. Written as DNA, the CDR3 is TGCAGTGCTACGATGTTAGCGGGGGGGAATGAGCAGTTCTTC. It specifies CSATMLAGGNEQFF.

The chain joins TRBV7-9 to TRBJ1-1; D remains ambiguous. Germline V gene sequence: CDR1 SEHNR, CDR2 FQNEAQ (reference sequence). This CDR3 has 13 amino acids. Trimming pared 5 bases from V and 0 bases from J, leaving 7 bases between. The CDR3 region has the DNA TGTGCCAGCAGCCAGAAAATGAACACTGAAGCTTTCTTT. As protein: CASSQKMNTEAFF.

CDR3 sequence: CASSKGLAGVGEQFF. The CDR3 DNA is TGTGCCAGCAGCAAGGGACTAGCGGGAGTTGGTGAGCAGTTCTTC. This chain uses TRBV13 with TRBJ2-1; TRBD2 aligns across 14 bases. The CDR3 runs to 15 residues. Germline V gene data show CDR1 as PRHDT and CDR2 as FYEKMQ (reference sequence). With 5 bases clipped from V and 9 bases from J, the junction kept 6 bases outside the gene matches.